These T cell receptor beta chains were read from a single sample in a study of T cells in Graves' hyperthyroidism and ophthalmopathy. TCRdb used MiXCR to reprocess the multiplex PCR reads, holding one entry per CDR3 protein. Here the sample spans a few hundred thousand distinct CDR3 sequences, around 15% being singletons. The specimen was blood. Receptors originate from a woman aged 40 to 49 with Graves' hyperthyroidism. CDR3s include the opening cysteine and the closing phenylalanine or tryptophan. D genes are given only for firm matches. The size field is filled for only some rows; it gives once, few, many or a size class.

J: TRBJ2-1
length: 15
V: TRBV2
D: TRBD2
size: many
CDR3: CASSRGLAGNNEQFF
DNA: TGTGCCAGCAGCCGGGGACTAGCGGGCAACAATGAGCAGTTCTTC

J: TRBJ1-1
length: 13
V: TRBV20-1
D: TRBD1
size: -
CDR3: CSARGQGDTEAFF
DNA: TGCAGTGCTAGAGGACAGGGCGACACTGAAGCTTTCTTT

J: TRBJ2-7
length: 15
V: TRBV20-1
D: -
size: many
CDR3: CSARVGQGEVYEQYF
DNA: TGCAGTGCTAGAGTTGGACAAGGCGAAGTTTACGAGCAGTACTTC

J: TRBJ1-5
length: 14
V: TRBV5-1
D: TRBD1
size: many
CDR3: CASSSGTGSQPQHF
DNA: TGCGCCAGCAGCTCCGGGACAGGGAGTCAGCCCCAGCATTTT

J: TRBJ2-1
length: 15
V: TRBV3-1
D: TRBD2
size: many
CDR3: CASSPYSGDGNEQFF
DNA: TGTGCCAGCAGTCCCTATAGCGGGGACGGGAATGAGCAGTTCTTC

J: TRBJ2-1
length: 14
V: TRBV3-1
D: TRBD2
size: many
CDR3: CASSQGLAGNEQFF
DNA: TGTGCCAGCAGCCAAGGGCTAGCGGGAAATGAGCAGTTCTTC

J: TRBJ2-3
length: 14
V: TRBV9
D: -
size: -
CDR3: CASSVDWRVNTQYF
DNA: TGTGCCAGCAGCGTAGATTGGAGGGTGAATACGCAGTATTTT

J: TRBJ2-4
length: 15
V: TRBV9
D: TRBD2
size: few
CDR3: CASSVGSRGGNIQYF
DNA: TGTGCCAGCAGCGTAGGGTCTCGCGGGGGAAACATTCAGTACTTC

J: TRBJ2-1
length: 16
V: TRBV4-1
D: -
size: few
CDR3: CASSQNGRGSYNEQFF
DNA: TGCGCCAGCAGCCAAAACGGGAGAGGGTCCTACAATGAGCAGTTCTTC

J: TRBJ2-1
length: 14
V: TRBV15
D: -
size: few
CDR3: CATSRDTLTNEQFF
DNA: TGTGCCACCAGCAGAGATACACTCACCAATGAGCAGTTCTTC

J: TRBJ1-5
length: 13
V: TRBV6-2/TRBV6-3
D: -
size: many
CDR3: CASNEQGIQPQHF
DNA: TGTGCCAGCAACGAACAGGGAATTCAGCCCCAGCATTTT

J: TRBJ2-3
length: 16
V: TRBV7-2
D: TRBD2
size: many
CDR3: CASSLRWSGSGDTQYF
DNA: TGTGCCAGCAGCTTAAGATGGAGCGGGAGTGGAGATACGCAGTATTTT

J: TRBJ2-7
length: 14
V: TRBV25-1
D: TRBD2
size: -
CDR3: CASSGLAGPAGQYF
DNA: TGTGCCAGCAGTGGACTAGCGGGGCCGGCTGGGCAGTACTTC

J: TRBJ2-3
length: 14
V: TRBV20-1
D: TRBD2
size: many
CDR3: CSAAGTRRSDTQYF
DNA: TGCAGTGCTGCCGGGACTAGAAGGTCAGATACGCAGTATTTT

J: TRBJ2-1
length: 16
V: TRBV6-1
D: -
size: -
CDR3: CASSKGTSPSYNEQFF
DNA: TGTGCCAGCAGTAAAGGTACTAGCCCTTCCTACAATGAGCAGTTCTTC

J: TRBJ2-1
length: 16
V: TRBV29-1
D: TRBD2
size: many
CDR3: CSVEPSGGMSYNEQFF
DNA: TGCAGCGTTGAACCTAGCGGAGGGATGTCCTACAATGAGCAGTTCTTC

J: TRBJ1-6
length: 14
V: TRBV7-6
D: -
size: -
CDR3: CASSTSLDNSPLHF
DNA: TGTGCCAGCAGCACTAGCCTCGACAATTCACCCCTCCACTTT

J: TRBJ2-2
length: 16
V: TRBV5-1
D: TRBD2
size: -
CDR3: CASSLAGGPGTGELFF
DNA: TGCGCCAGCAGCTTAGCGGGAGGGCCGGGCACCGGGGAGCTGTTTTTT

J: TRBJ2-5
length: 14
V: TRBV6-5
D: -
size: many
CDR3: CASSYQAGQETQYF
DNA: TGTGCCAGCAGTTACCAGGCGGGACAAGAGACCCAGTACTTC

J: TRBJ2-2
length: 18
V: TRBV4-1
D: TRBD1
size: -
CDR3: CASSQGSWTGGDTGELFF
DNA: TGCGCCAGCAGCCAGGGATCCTGGACAGGAGGTGACACCGGGGAGCTGTTTTTT

J: TRBJ2-7
length: 15
V: TRBV7-9
D: TRBD2
size: many
CDR3: CASTGLAGDEYEQYF
DNA: TGTGCCAGCACCGGACTAGCGGGAGACGAATACGAGCAGTACTTC

J: TRBJ1-1
length: 14
V: TRBV15
D: -
size: many
CDR3: CATSMGQLNTEAFF
DNA: TGTGCCACCAGCATGGGACAACTGAACACTGAAGCTTTCTTT

J: TRBJ2-1
length: 12
V: TRBV28
D: -
size: few
CDR3: CASTGRYNEQFF
DNA: TGTGCCAGCACCGGCCGGTACAATGAGCAGTTCTTC

J: TRBJ2-5
length: 15
V: TRBV18
D: TRBD2
size: many
CDR3: CASSTGLAGGQTQYF
DNA: TGTGCCAGCTCAACGGGACTAGCGGGAGGACAGACCCAGTACTTC

J: TRBJ2-1
length: 13
V: TRBV15
D: -
size: -
CDR3: CATSRGVSSEQFF
DNA: TGTGCCACCAGCAGAGGGGTGAGCAGCGAGCAGTTCTTC

J: TRBJ1-2
length: 14
V: TRBV11-2
D: -
size: many
CDR3: CASSLEGVWYGYTF
DNA: TGTGCCAGCAGCTTAGAAGGGGTCTGGTATGGCTACACCTTC

J: TRBJ2-3
length: 14
V: TRBV7-9
D: TRBD2
size: many
CDR3: CASSQREGTDTQYF
DNA: TGTGCCAGCAGCCAGCGGGAGGGAACAGATACGCAGTATTTT

J: TRBJ1-2
length: 14
V: TRBV19
D: -
size: many
CDR3: CASSIGGTVGGYTF
DNA: TGTGCCAGTAGTATCGGAGGAACCGTTGGCGGCTACACCTTC

J: TRBJ1-2
length: 12
V: TRBV29-1
D: TRBD1
size: -
CDR3: CSGRTGFYGYTF
DNA: TGCAGCGGGCGGACAGGGTTCTATGGCTACACCTTC

J: TRBJ2-1
length: 12
V: TRBV29-1
D: -
size: few
CDR3: CSMSHSNNEQFF
DNA: TGCAGCATGTCACACTCAAACAATGAGCAGTTCTTC

J: TRBJ2-2
length: 16
V: TRBV7-8
D: -
size: many
CDR3: CASSLVRLASSGELFF
DNA: TGTGCCAGCAGCTTAGTTCGGCTAGCGTCGTCCGGGGAGCTGTTTTTT

J: TRBJ1-1
length: 14
V: TRBV28
D: -
size: many
CDR3: CASRYPDPNTEAFF
DNA: TGTGCCAGCAGATATCCAGACCCGAACACTGAAGCTTTCTTT

J: TRBJ2-2
length: 17
V: TRBV14
D: TRBD1
size: many
CDR3: CASSRAEGTANTGELFF
DNA: TGTGCCAGCAGCCGGGCTGAGGGGACAGCGAACACCGGGGAGCTGTTTTTT

J: TRBJ2-7
length: 12
V: TRBV20-1
D: -
size: many
CDR3: CSARDRKYEQYF
DNA: TGCAGTGCTAGAGACCGAAAATACGAGCAGTACTTC

J: TRBJ2-7
length: 14
V: TRBV11-2
D: -
size: many
CDR3: CASSQDFGRYEQYF
DNA: TGTGCCAGCAGCCAGGACTTCGGTCGCTACGAGCAGTACTTC

J: TRBJ2-7
length: 17
V: TRBV2
D: TRBD1
size: many
CDR3: CASSPIEGVQGAYEQYF
DNA: TGTGCCAGCAGTCCAATAGAGGGGGTACAGGGGGCCTACGAGCAGTACTTC

J: TRBJ2-2
length: 16
V: TRBV11-3
D: -
size: -
CDR3: CASSLVIVRNTGELFF
DNA: TGTGCCAGCAGCTTAGTAATTGTCAGGAATACCGGGGAGCTGTTTTTT

J: TRBJ2-5
length: 14
V: TRBV6-1
D: -
size: many
CDR3: CASSDHTGSGTQYF
DNA: TGTGCCAGCAGTGACCACACAGGGTCCGGGACCCAGTACTTC

J: TRBJ1-1
length: 17
V: TRBV6-2/TRBV6-3
D: -
size: -
CDR3: CASSLQGLERYNTEAFF
DNA: TGTGCCAGCAGCCTTCAGGGGCTCGAACGGTATAACACTGAAGCTTTCTTT

J: TRBJ2-1
length: 14
V: TRBV2
D: TRBD1
size: many
CDR3: CASGGNRGSNEQFF
DNA: TGTGCCAGCGGGGGGAACAGGGGGTCCAATGAGCAGTTCTTC